Listed below are T cell receptor beta chains from one sample, sequenced in a study of cytomegalovirus exposure and HLA in healthy donors. The repertoire was sequenced with immunoSEQ multiplex PCR; TCRdb's copy has only in-frame clones and lacks some. The data hold some 320,000 clones, with roughly 90% observed a single time. Sample: PBMCs. These receptors all stem from a woman younger than 45 in good health and CMV-seropositive. The CDR3 runs from the conserved cysteine through the conserved F or W. The D gene is left open where the match is weak. The size of a clone is reported for some rows only, either as once, few or many, or as a class for expanded clones.

v_gene: TRBV6-5
j_gene: TRBJ1-2
d_gene: .
abundance: .
CDR3aa: CASLRRGANYGYTF
CDR3nt: TGTGCCAGCTTAAGGAGGGGGGCTAACTATGGCTACACCTTC

v_gene: TRBV19
j_gene: TRBJ2-7
d_gene: .
abundance: .
CDR3aa: CASSKPDRSPYEQYF
CDR3nt: TGTGCCAGTAGTAAACCCGACAGGTCTCCCTACGAGCAGTACTTC

v_gene: TRBV10-3
j_gene: TRBJ1-1
d_gene: .
abundance: .
CDR3aa: CAISASPGVGNTEAFF
CDR3nt: TGTGCCATCAGTGCCTCCCCTGGGGTGGGGAACACTGAAGCTTTCTTT

v_gene: TRBV7-3
j_gene: TRBJ1-6
d_gene: TRBD1
abundance: .
CDR3aa: CASSLSGTGNSPLHF
CDR3nt: TGTGCCAGCAGCTTATCCGGGACAGGCAATTCACCCCTCCACTTT

v_gene: TRBV5-1
j_gene: TRBJ1-2
d_gene: TRBD1
abundance: .
CDR3aa: CASSLARGQGIYGYTF
CDR3nt: TGCGCCAGCAGCTTGGCCAGGGGGCAGGGGATCTATGGCTACACCTTC

v_gene: TRBV9
j_gene: TRBJ2-3
d_gene: .
abundance: once
CDR3aa: CASSVVTTDTQYF
CDR3nt: TGTGCCAGCAGCGTAGTGACCACAGATACGCAGTATTTT

v_gene: TRBV4-2
j_gene: TRBJ2-2
d_gene: TRBD2
abundance: .
CDR3aa: CASSQELAANTGELFF
CDR3nt: TGTGCCAGCAGCCAAGAACTAGCGGCGAACACCGGGGAGCTGTTTTTT

v_gene: TRBV19
j_gene: TRBJ2-7
d_gene: TRBD1
abundance: once
CDR3aa: CASSLTGTGSYEQYF
CDR3nt: TGTGCCAGTAGTCTCACCGGGACAGGATCCTACGAGCAGTACTTC

v_gene: TRBV2
j_gene: TRBJ1-2
d_gene: TRBD1
abundance: few
CDR3aa: CASSERTGRSGYTF
CDR3nt: TGTGCCAGCAGTGAAAGGACAGGGCGGTCTGGCTACACCTTC

v_gene: TRBV27
j_gene: TRBJ2-1
d_gene: TRBD2
abundance: .
CDR3aa: CASSRGGPNYNEQFF
CDR3nt: TGTGCCAGCAGTCGGGGGGGCCCGAATTACAATGAGCAGTTCTTC

v_gene: TRBV6-5
j_gene: TRBJ1-1
d_gene: .
abundance: .
CDR3aa: CASSRGNTEAFF
CDR3nt: TGTGCCAGCAGTAGGGGGAACACTGAAGCTTTCTTT

v_gene: TRBV18
j_gene: TRBJ1-5
d_gene: .
abundance: once
CDR3aa: CASSPKGAQPQHF
CDR3nt: TGTGCCAGCTCACCTAAGGGAGCACAGCCCCAGCATTTT

v_gene: TRBV7-2
j_gene: TRBJ2-7
d_gene: TRBD1
abundance: .
CDR3aa: CASSLDRGLVRYF
CDR3nt: TGTGCCAGCAGCCTGGACAGGGGACTTGTGCGGTACTTC

v_gene: TRBV30
j_gene: TRBJ1-4
d_gene: .
abundance: .
CDR3aa: CAWTQASEKLFF
CDR3nt: TGTGCCTGGACCCAGGCTAGTGAAAAACTGTTTTTT

v_gene: TRBV27
j_gene: TRBJ2-1
d_gene: .
abundance: .
CDR3aa: CASSLGGPSYNEQFF
CDR3nt: TGTGCCAGCAGTTTAGGGGGTCCTTCCTACAATGAGCAGTTCTTC

v_gene: TRBV5-1
j_gene: TRBJ1-6
d_gene: .
abundance: .
CDR3aa: CASSQVSGGGRNSPLHF
CDR3nt: TGCGCCAGCAGCCAAGTGTCTGGGGGCGGGCGGAATTCACCCCTCCACTTT

v_gene: TRBV2
j_gene: TRBJ2-5
d_gene: .
abundance: .
CDR3aa: CASMWERETQYF
CDR3nt: TGTGCCAGCATGTGGGAAAGAGAGACCCAGTACTTC

v_gene: TRBV5-1
j_gene: TRBJ2-1
d_gene: .
abundance: once
CDR3aa: CASSLGRGGTSYNEQFF
CDR3nt: TGCGCCAGCAGCTTGGGGCGCGGGGGCACTTCCTACAATGAGCAGTTCTTC

v_gene: TRBV19
j_gene: TRBJ2-1
d_gene: .
abundance: few
CDR3aa: CASSIRNEQFF
CDR3nt: TGTGCCAGTAGTATTCGCAATGAGCAGTTCTTC

v_gene: TRBV7-6
j_gene: TRBJ2-7
d_gene: TRBD1
abundance: few
CDR3aa: CASSPGQTYEQYF
CDR3nt: TGTGCCAGCAGCCCGGGACAGACCTACGAGCAGTACTTC

v_gene: TRBV4-1
j_gene: TRBJ2-1
d_gene: TRBD2
abundance: .
CDR3aa: CASSQAASGTTYNEQFF
CDR3nt: TGCGCCAGCAGCCAAGCGGCGAGCGGGACGACCTACAATGAGCAGTTCTTC

v_gene: TRBV25-1
j_gene: TRBJ1-2
d_gene: TRBD1
abundance: .
CDR3aa: CASSEPQGAEGYTF
CDR3nt: TGTGCCAGCAGTGAACCTCAGGGGGCGGAGGGCTACACCTTC

v_gene: TRBV5-1
j_gene: TRBJ1-4
d_gene: .
abundance: .
CDR3aa: CASSLDRVSAGKLFF
CDR3nt: TGCGCCAGCAGCTTGGACAGGGTTTCCGCGGGGAAACTGTTTTTT

v_gene: TRBV6-6
j_gene: TRBJ2-7
d_gene: .
abundance: .
CDR3aa: CATAEGGAEQYF
CDR3nt: TGTGCCACCGCGGAGGGGGGAGCTGAGCAGTACTTC

v_gene: TRBV7-2
j_gene: TRBJ2-2
d_gene: TRBD2
abundance: .
CDR3aa: CASSELAGGTGELFF
CDR3nt: TGTGCCAGCAGTGAACTAGCGGGAGGCACCGGGGAGCTGTTTTTT

v_gene: TRBV5-6
j_gene: TRBJ2-2
d_gene: .
abundance: .
CDR3aa: CASSLLSTGELFF
CDR3nt: TGTGCCAGCAGCTTGCTCAGCACCGGGGAGCTGTTTTTT

v_gene: TRBV6-6
j_gene: TRBJ1-1
d_gene: .
abundance: .
CDR3aa: CATKFGYTEAFF
CDR3nt: TGTGCCACGAAGTTCGGGTACACTGAAGCTTTCTTT

v_gene: TRBV4-3
j_gene: TRBJ2-3
d_gene: .
abundance: .
CDR3aa: CASSQERQTPGRCTDTQYF
CDR3nt: TGCGCCAGCAGCCAAGAAAGGCAAACCCCGGGACGATGCACAGATACGCAGTATTTT

v_gene: TRBV15
j_gene: TRBJ1-5
d_gene: .
abundance: once
CDR3aa: CATSRDLGGAGQPQHF
CDR3nt: TGTGCCACCAGCAGAGATCTGGGGGGCGCCGGTCAGCCCCAGCATTTT

v_gene: TRBV30
j_gene: TRBJ1-5
d_gene: .
abundance: .
CDR3aa: CAWSVGDNQPQHF
CDR3nt: TGTGCCTGGAGTGTGGGGGACAATCAGCCCCAGCATTTT

v_gene: TRBV9
j_gene: TRBJ1-5
d_gene: TRBD1
abundance: .
CDR3aa: CASSASTGTGVDQPQHF
CDR3nt: TGTGCCAGCAGCGCCTCGACCGGGACAGGGGTAGATCAGCCCCAGCATTTT